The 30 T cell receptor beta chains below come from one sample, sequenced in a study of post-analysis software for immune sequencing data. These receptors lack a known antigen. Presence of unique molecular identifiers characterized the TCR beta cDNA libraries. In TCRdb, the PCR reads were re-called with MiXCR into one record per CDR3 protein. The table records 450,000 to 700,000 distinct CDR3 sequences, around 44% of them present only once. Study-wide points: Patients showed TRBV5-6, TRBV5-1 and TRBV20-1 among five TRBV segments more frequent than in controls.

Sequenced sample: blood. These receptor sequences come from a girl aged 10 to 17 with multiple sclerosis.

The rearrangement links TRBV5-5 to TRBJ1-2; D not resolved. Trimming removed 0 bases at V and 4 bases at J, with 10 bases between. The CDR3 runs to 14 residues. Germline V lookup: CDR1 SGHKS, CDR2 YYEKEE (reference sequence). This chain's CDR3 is CASSLDTWGYGYTF. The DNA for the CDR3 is TGTGCCAGCAGCTTGGACACCTGGGGCTATGGCTACACCTTC. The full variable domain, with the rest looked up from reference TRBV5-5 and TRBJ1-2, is DAGVTQSPTHLIKTRGQQVTLRCSPISGHKSVSWYQQVLGQGPQFIFQYYEKEERGRGNFPDRFSARQFPNYSSELNVNALLLGDSALYLCASSLDTWGYGYTFGSGTRLTVV.

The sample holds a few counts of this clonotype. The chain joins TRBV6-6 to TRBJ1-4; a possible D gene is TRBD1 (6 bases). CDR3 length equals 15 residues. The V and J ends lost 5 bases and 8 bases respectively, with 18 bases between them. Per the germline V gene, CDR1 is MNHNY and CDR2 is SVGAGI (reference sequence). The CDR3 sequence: CASSISSGQVEKLFF. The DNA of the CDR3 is TGTGCCAGCAGTATCTCCTCGGGACAAGTAGAAAAACTGTTTTTT.

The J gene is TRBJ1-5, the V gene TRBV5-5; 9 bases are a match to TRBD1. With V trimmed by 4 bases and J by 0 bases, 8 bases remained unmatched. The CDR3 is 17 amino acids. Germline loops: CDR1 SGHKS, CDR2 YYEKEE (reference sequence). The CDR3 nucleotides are TGTGCCAGCAGCCAGGAACAGGGGGCGGGTAGCAATCAGCCCCAGCATTTT. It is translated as CASSQEQGAGSNQPQHF.

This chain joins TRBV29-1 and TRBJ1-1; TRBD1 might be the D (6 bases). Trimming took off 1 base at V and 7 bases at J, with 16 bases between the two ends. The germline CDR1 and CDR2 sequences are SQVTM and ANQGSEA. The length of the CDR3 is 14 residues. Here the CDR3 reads CSVEGQVGLVEAFF. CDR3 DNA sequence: TGCAGCGTTGAAGGACAGGTAGGACTGGTTGAAGCTTTCTTT.

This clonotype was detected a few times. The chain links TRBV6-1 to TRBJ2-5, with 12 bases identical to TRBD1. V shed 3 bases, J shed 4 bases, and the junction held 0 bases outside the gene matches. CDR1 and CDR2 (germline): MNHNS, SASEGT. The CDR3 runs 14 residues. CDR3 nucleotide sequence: TGTGCCAGCAGTGAGGGACAGGGGGCAGAGACCCAGTACTTC. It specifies CASSEGQGAETQYF.

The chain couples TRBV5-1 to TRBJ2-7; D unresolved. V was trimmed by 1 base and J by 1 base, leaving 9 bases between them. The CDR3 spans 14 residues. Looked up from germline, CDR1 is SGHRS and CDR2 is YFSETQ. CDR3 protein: CASSLRQESYEQYF. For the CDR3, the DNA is TGCGCCAGCAGCTTGAGGCAGGAGTCCTACGAGCAGTACTTC.

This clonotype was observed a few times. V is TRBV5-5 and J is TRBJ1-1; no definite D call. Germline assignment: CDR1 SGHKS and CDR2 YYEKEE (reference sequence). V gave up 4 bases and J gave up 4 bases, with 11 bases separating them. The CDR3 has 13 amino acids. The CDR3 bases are TGTGCCAGCAGCAGGGAGATGGGCACTGAAGCTTTCTTT. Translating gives CASSREMGTEAFF.

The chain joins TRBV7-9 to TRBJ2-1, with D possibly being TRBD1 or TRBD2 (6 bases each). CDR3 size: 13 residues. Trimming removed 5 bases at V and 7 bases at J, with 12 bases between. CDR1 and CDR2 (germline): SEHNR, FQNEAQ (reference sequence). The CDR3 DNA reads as TGTGCCAGCAGCCCGGGGGCGGTAAATGAGCAGTTCTTC. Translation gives CASSPGAVNEQFF.

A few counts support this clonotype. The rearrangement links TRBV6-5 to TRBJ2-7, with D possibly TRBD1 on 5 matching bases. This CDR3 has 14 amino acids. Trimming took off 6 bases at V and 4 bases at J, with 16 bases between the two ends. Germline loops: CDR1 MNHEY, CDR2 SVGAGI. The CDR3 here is CASSATGEKYEQYF. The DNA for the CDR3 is TGTGCCAGCAGCGCAACAGGAGAAAAATACGAGCAGTACTTC.

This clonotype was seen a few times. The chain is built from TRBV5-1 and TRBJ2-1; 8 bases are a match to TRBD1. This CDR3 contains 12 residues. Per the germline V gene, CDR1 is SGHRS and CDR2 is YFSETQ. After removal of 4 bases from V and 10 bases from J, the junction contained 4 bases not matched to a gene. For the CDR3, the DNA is TGCGCCAGCAGCCCGACAGGGGAAGAGCAGTTCTTC. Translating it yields CASSPTGEEQFF.

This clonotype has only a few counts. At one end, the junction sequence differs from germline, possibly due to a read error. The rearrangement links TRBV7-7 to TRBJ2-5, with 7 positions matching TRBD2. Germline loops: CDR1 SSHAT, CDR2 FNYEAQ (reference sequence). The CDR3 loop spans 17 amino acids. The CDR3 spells CASSLNGGAGVAETQYF. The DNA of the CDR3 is TGTGCTAGCAGCTTAAACGGCGGGGCGGGAGTAGCTGAGACCCAGTACTTC.

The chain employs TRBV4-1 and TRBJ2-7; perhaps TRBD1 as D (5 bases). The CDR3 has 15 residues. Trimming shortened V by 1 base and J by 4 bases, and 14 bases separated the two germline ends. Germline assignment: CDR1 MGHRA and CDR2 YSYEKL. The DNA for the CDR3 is TGCGCCAGCAGCCAAGGTCAGGGCCGCCGATACGAGCAGTACTTC. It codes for CASSQGQGRRYEQYF.

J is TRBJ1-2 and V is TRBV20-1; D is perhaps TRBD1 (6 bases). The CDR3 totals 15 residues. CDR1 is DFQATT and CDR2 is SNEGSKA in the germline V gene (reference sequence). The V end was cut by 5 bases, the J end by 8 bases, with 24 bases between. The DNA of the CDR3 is TGCAGTGCTGGCCGGTACTCGGGGGGCCCGGGAGGCTACACCTTC. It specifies CSAGRYSGGPGGYTF.

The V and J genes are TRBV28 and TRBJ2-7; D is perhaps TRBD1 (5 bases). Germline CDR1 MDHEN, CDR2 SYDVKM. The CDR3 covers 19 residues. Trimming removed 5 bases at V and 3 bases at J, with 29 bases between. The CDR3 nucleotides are TGTGCCAGCAGTCTCACTTACCTATTTCAGGGTACGGCCCGCTACGAGCAGTACTTC. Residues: CASSLTYLFQGTARYEQYF.

The CDR3, as DNA: TGTGCCAGCAGCGACCGACTGGCGGGGGGGGTCCGGGAGACCCAGTACTTC. It encodes CASSDRLAGGVRETQYF. The chain is built from TRBV7-2 and TRBJ2-5; TRBD2 aligns across 9 bases. Germline V CDR1 and CDR2: SGHTA, FQGNSA. The CDR3 is 17 amino acids. J lost 5 bases, V lost 5 bases, and 15 bases had no gene match.

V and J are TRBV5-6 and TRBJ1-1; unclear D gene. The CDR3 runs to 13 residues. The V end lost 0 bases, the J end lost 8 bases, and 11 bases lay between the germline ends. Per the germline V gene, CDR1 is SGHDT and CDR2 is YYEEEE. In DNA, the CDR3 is TGTGCCAGCAGCTTGGGTCCGGGGAGAGAAGCTTTCTTT. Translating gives CASSLGPGREAFF.

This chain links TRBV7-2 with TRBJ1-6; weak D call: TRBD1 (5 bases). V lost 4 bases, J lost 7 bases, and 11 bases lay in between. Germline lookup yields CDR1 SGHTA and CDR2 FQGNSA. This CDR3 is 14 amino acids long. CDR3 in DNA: TGTGCCAGCAGCTGGGGCAACTTCAATTCACCCCTCCACTTT. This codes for CASSWGNFNSPLHF.

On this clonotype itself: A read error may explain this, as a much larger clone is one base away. The CDR3 bases are TGCAGTGCTCATACTGGACTAGCGGAGTACAATGAGCAGTTCTTC. This translates into CSAHTGLAEYNEQFF. The V and J genes are TRBV20-1 and TRBJ2-1; 10 bases align to TRBD2. Per the germline V gene, CDR1 is DFQATT and CDR2 is SNEGSKA (reference sequence). The CDR3 spans 15 residues. After removal of 5 bases from V and 4 bases from J, the junction contained 8 bases not matched to a gene.

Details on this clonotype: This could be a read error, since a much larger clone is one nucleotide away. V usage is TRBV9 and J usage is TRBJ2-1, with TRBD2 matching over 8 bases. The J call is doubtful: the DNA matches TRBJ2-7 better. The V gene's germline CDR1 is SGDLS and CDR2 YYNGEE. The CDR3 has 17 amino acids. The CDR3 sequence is CASSVLARRGGYNEQYF. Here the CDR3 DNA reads TGTGCCAGCAGCGTCCTTGCGAGACGGGGGGGATACAATGAGCAGTACTTC.

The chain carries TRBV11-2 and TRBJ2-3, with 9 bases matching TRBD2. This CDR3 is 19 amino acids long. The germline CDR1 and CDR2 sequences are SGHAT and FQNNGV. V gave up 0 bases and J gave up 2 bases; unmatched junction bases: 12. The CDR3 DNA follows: TGTGCCAGCAGCTTAGAGGGCGGGGGTCTAGCGGGGATCACAGATACGCAGTATTTT. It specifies CASSLEGGGLAGITDTQYF.

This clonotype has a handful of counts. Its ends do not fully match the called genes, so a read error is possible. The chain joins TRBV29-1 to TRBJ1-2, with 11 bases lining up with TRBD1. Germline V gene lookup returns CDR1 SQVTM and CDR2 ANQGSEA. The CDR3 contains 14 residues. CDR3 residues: CSAEGTGGNYGYTF. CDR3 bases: TGCAGCGCTGAAGGGACAGGGGGTAACTATGGCTACACCTTC.

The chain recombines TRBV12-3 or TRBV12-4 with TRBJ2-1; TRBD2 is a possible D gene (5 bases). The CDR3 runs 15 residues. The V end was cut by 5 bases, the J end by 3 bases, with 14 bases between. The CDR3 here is CASSPTREDYNEQFF. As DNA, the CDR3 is TGTGCCAGCAGTCCCACTAGAGAGGACTACAATGAGCAGTTCTTC.

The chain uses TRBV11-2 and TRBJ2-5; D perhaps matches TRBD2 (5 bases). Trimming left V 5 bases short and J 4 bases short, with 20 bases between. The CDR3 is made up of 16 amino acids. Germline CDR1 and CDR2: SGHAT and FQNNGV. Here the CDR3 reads CASSPQATSRAETQYF. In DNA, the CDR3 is TGTGCCAGCAGCCCCCAAGCTACCTCGAGGGCAGAGACCCAGTACTTC.

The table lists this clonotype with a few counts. The CDR3 reads CASSYPGGEIEQFF. The DNA for the CDR3 is TGTGCCAGCAGCTACCCCGGGGGAGAGATTGAGCAGTTCTTC. The chain has TRBV5-4 and TRBJ2-1; TRBD2 is a possible D gene (6 bases). This CDR3 has 14 amino acids. With 3 bases removed from V and 9 bases from J, the gap between germline ends came to 16 bases. Germline CDR1 and CDR2: SGHNT and YYREEE (reference sequence).

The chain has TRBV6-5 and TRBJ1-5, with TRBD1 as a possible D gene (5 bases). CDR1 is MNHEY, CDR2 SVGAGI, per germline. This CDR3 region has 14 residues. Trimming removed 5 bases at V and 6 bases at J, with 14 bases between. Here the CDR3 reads CASSIGGGSQPQHF. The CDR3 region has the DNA TGTGCCAGCAGTATTGGGGGAGGGAGTCAGCCCCAGCATTTT.

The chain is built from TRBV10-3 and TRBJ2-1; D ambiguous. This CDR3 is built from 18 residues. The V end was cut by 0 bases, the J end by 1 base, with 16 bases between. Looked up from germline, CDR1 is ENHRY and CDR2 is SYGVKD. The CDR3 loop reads CAISESGTTSTSYNEQFF. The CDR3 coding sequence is TGTGCCATCAGTGAGTCAGGCACCACCTCCACTTCCTACAATGAGCAGTTCTTC.

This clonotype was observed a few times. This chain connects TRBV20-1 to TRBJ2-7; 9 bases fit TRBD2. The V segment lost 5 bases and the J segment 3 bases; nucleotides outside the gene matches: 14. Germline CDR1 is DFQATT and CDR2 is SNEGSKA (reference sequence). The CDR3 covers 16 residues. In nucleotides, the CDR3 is TGCAGTGCTTCAAGGAGAGAGCGGGGGGACCTCTACGAGCAGTACTTC. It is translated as CSASRRERGDLYEQYF.

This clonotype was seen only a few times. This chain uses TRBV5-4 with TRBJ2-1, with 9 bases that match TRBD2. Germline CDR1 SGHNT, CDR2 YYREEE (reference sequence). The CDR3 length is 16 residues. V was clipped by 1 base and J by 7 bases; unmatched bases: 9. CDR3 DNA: TGTGCCAGCAGCTTGTACGGTAGCGGGAGTTGGAATGAGCAGTTCTTC. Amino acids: CASSLYGSGSWNEQFF.

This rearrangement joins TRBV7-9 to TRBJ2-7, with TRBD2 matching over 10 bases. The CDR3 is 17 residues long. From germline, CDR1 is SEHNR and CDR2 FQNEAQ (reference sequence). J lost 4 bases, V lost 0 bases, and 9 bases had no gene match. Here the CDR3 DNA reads TGTGCCAGCAGCTTAGCGCCTAGCGGGAGTGTAGGGTACGAGCAGTACTTC. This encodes CASSLAPSGSVGYEQYF.

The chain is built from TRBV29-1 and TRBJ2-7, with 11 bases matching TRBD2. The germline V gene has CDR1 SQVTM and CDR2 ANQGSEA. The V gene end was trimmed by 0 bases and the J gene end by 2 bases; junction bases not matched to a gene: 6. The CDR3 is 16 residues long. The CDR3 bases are TGCAGCGTTGAAGATCGGACTAGCGGGCTTCCCTACGAGCAGTACTTC. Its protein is CSVEDRTSGLPYEQYF.